This T cell receptor (beta chain) was identified in a study of blood T cells in healthy people across ages. Study-wide points: Roughly linear declines in TCR beta diversity per million T cells occurred with age. Because sorting was not performed, PBMCs prevented conclusive naive versus antigen-experienced comparison.

This clonotype was found a few times. Its antigen is currently unknown. A J-beta primer mix and a sample-barcoded 5' primer were used in a second PCR of about 7 to 12 cycles. Each of the cDNA molecules was tagged by a template-switch adaptor with 12 random nucleotides. MiXCR, run by TCRdb on the 5' RACE reads, gives a single entry per CDR3 protein. The repertoire includes 1.5 million to 2 million distinct CDR3 sequences, around 36% of them detected once, and around 11% sits in the top ten. Sequences were obtained from blood. The clonotype was recovered from a woman in her 30s in good health.

The CDR3 DNA reads TGTGCCAGCAGCCTGGGTGGGACAGGGGCTGGAAACACCATATATTTT. This encodes CASSLGGTGAGNTIYF. The chain joins TRBV4-2 to TRBJ1-3; TRBD1 agrees at 10 bases. Germline lookup yields CDR1 LGHNA and CDR2 YNFKEQ. The V segment lost 4 bases and the J segment 2 bases; nucleotides outside the gene matches: 5. The CDR3 spans 16 residues.